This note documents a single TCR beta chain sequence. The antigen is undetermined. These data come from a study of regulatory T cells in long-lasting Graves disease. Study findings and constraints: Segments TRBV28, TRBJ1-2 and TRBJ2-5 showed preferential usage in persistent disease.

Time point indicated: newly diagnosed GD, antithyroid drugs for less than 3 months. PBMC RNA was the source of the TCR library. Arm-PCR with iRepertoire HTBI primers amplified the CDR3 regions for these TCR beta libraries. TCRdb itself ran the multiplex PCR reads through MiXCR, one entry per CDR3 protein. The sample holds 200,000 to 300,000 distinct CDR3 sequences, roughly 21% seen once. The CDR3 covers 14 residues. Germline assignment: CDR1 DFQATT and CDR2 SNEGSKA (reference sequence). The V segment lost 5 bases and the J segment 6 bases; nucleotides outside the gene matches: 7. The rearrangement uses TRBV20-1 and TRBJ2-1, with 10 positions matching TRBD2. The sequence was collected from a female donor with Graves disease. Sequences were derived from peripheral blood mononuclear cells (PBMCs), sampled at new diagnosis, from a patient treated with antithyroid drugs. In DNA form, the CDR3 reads TGCAGTGCTGAAAGCGGGGGGGCCATCAATGAGCAGTTCTTC. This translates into CSAESGGAINEQFF.